These 13 T cell receptor beta chains came from one sample sequenced in a study of blood T cell repertoires in COVID-19. Assay: immunoSEQ multiplex PCR; the TCRdb copy retains only in-frame clones and omits some. In the table there are approximately 330,000 clones, 80% to 90% of which are singletons. The sequenced sample consisted of PBMCs or T cells enriched from blood (not recorded which). Receptors were obtained from a woman aged 40 to 50 with acute COVID-19.

This clone was observed a few times. This chain uses TRBV7-8 with TRBJ2-2; 7 positions match TRBD1. There are 15 residues in the CDR3. CDR1 and CDR2 from the germline V gene are SGHVS and FQNEAQ. The V and J ends lost 1 base and 1 base, in that order; junction bases with no gene match: 0. The CDR3 sequence is CASSLGTGNTGELFF. CDR3 in DNA: TGTGCCAGCAGCTTAGGGACAGGGAACACCGGGGAGCTGTTTTTT.

The CDR3 spells CASSFGTMRGNTIYF. In DNA, the CDR3 is TGTGCCAGCAGCTTCGGGACAATGCGTGGAAACACCATATATTTT. This chain joins TRBV5-8 and TRBJ1-3; tentatively, D is TRBD1 (6 bases). CDR1 is SGHTS and CDR2 is YDEGEE in the germline V gene. V shed 2 bases and J shed 3 bases, with 12 bases lying between them. This CDR3 has 15 amino acids.

The V and J genes are TRBV19 and TRBJ2-6; weak D call: TRBD1 (6 bases). V was pared by 9 bases and J by 3 bases, with 15 bases between. Germline V lookup: CDR1 LNHDA, CDR2 SQIVND (reference sequence). The CDR3 extends over 15 amino acids. In DNA form, the CDR3 reads TGTGCCAGCAAAAGACAGGCATTTGGGGCCAACGTCCTGACTTTC. Residues: CASKRQAFGANVLTF.

The chain employs TRBV7-8 and TRBJ1-2, with D hard to call. The germline V and J ends were trimmed by 4 bases and 3 bases, with 9 bases remaining between them. This CDR3 is 13 amino acids long. The germline V gene encodes CDR1 SGHVS and CDR2 FQNEAQ. The CDR3 nucleotides are TGTGCCAGCAGCTCCCCGGGTGACTATGGCTACACCTTC. Its protein is CASSSPGDYGYTF.

This clone has only one observation. The chain links TRBV28 to TRBJ2-1; TRBD2 matches at 8 bases. The length of the CDR3 is 18 residues. V shed 2 bases, J shed 5 bases, and the junction held 14 bases outside the gene matches. The germline V gene encodes CDR1 MDHEN and CDR2 SYDVKM. The CDR3 region is CASSLPTPPSGLNNEQFF. The DNA of the CDR3 is TGTGCCAGCAGTTTACCCACCCCTCCTAGCGGGTTAAACAATGAGCAGTTCTTC.

The genes are TRBV6-2 or TRBV6-3 and TRBJ1-1; D may be TRBD1 (5 bases). CDR3 length equals 16 residues. V was shortened by 5 bases and J by 4 bases, with 20 bases between the two germline ends. The germline V gene has CDR1 MNHEY and CDR2 SVGEGT. The CDR3 DNA sequence: TGTGCCAGCAGTGGTCTGGGACGGCTCGGGGGCACTGAAGCTTTCTTT. Its protein product is CASSGLGRLGGTEAFF.

This chain links TRBV5-3 with TRBJ2-5, with D perhaps matching TRBD2 (5 bases). TRBV5-3 is placed among ORFs of uncertain function. The V and J ends lost 1 base and 4 bases respectively, with 11 bases between them. The CDR3 extends over 14 amino acids. The CDR3 protein is CARSLTSWPETQYF. As DNA, the CDR3 is TGTGCCAGAAGCTTGACTAGTTGGCCAGAGACCCAGTACTTC.

The chain couples TRBV5-1 to TRBJ2-7; 9 nucleotides match TRBD2. The CDR3 consists of 16 residues. Germline-derived CDR1 and CDR2 are SGHRS and YFSETQ. V shed 0 bases and J 7 bases; nucleotides not matched to a gene: 11. The CDR3 nucleotides are TGCGCCAGCAGCTTGGATCGTGGACTAGCGACGGGTGAGCAGTACTTC. This gives the protein CASSLDRGLATGEQYF.

The chain recombines TRBV7-3 with TRBJ2-3; 11 bases line up with TRBD2. Per the germline V gene, CDR1 is SGHTA and CDR2 is FQGTGA. The length of the CDR3 is 16 residues. The CDR3 is CASALAGGRLTDTQYF. The CDR3 region has the DNA TGTGCAAGCGCATTAGCGGGGGGGCGGTTGACAGATACGCAGTATTTT.

On this clone itself: The sample has other DNA sequences that encode this CDR3 too. This sequence joins TRBV6-5 and TRBJ2-7; 10 nucleotides align to TRBD1. Germline V gene lookup returns CDR1 MNHEY and CDR2 SVGAGI. Trimming took 2 bases from V and 2 from J; bases not matched to a gene: 3. The CDR3 is 15 amino acids. The CDR3 DNA sequence: TGTGCCAGCAGTTACCGGGACAGGGGAACCTACGAGCAGTACTTC. Its translation: CASSYRDRGTYEQYF.

This sequence joins TRBV5-6 and TRBJ1-3; the D gene is possibly TRBD1 (6 bases). The CDR3 loop spans 15 amino acids. The germline gives CDR1 SGHDT, CDR2 YYEEEE. The V gene lost 3 bases and the J gene lost 4 bases, with 14 bases spanning the gap. The DNA for the CDR3 is TGTGCCAGCAGCTCCGGGGGGCATGCCGGAAACACCATATATTTT. This translates into CASSSGGHAGNTIYF.

This chain joins TRBV6-5 and TRBJ2-3, with 8 nucleotides matching TRBD2. This CDR3 comprises 14 residues. Germline values: CDR1 MNHEY, CDR2 SVGAGI. Trimming cost V 6 bases and J 6 bases; bases outside gene matches: 8. CDR3 region: CASSERGTPDTQYF. The CDR3 bases are TGTGCCAGCAGCGAGCGGGGGACACCCGATACGCAGTATTTT.

In DNA, the CDR3 is TGTGCCAGCAGTTACTACCTCAGGGCGAGCTCCTACGAGCAGTACTTC. Its protein is CASSYYLRASSYEQYF. The genes are TRBV6-6 and TRBJ2-7; a possible D gene is TRBD1 (5 bases). The CDR3 has 16 residues. Germline CDR1 and CDR2: MNHNY and SVGAGI (reference sequence). V dropped 1 base and J dropped 0 bases, with 13 bases sitting between them.